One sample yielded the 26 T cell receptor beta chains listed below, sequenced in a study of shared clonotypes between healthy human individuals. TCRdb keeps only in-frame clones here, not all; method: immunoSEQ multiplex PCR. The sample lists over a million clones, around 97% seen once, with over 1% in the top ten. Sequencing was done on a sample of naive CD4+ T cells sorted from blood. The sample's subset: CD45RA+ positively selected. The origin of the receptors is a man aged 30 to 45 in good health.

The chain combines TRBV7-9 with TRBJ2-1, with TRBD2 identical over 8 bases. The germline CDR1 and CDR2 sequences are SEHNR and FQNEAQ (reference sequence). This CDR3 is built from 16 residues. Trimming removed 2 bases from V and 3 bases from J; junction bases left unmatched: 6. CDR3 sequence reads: CASSLWGGRSYNEQFF. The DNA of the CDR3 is TGTGCCAGCAGCTTATGGGGCGGGAGGAGCTACAATGAGCAGTTCTTC.

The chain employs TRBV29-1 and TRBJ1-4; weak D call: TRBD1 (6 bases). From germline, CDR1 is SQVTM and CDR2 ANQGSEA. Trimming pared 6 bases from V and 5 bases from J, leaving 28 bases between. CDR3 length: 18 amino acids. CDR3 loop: CSVIRDIRPGLENEKLFF. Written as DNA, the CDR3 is TGCAGCGTCATCCGGGACATACGTCCTGGCTTAGAGAATGAAAAACTGTTTTTT.

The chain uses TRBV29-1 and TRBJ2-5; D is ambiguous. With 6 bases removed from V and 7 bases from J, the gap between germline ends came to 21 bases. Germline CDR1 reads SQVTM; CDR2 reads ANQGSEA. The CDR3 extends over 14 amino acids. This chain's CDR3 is CSVQGDPSIGTQYF. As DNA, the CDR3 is TGCAGCGTGCAAGGTGACCCTTCCATTGGGACCCAGTACTTC. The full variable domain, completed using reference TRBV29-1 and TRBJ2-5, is SAVISQKPSRDICQRGTSLTIQCQVDSQVTMMFWYRQQPGQSLTLIATANQGSEATYESGFVIDKFPISRPNLTFSTLTVSNMSPEDSSIYLCSVQGDPSIGTQYFGPGTRLLVL.

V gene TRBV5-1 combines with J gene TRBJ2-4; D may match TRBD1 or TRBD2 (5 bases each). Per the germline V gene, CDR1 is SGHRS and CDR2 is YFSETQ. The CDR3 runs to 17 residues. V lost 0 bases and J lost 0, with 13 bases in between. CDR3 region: CASSLEPRGPAKNIQYF. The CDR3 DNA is TGCGCCAGCAGCTTGGAACCTCGGGGCCCAGCCAAAAACATTCAGTACTTC.

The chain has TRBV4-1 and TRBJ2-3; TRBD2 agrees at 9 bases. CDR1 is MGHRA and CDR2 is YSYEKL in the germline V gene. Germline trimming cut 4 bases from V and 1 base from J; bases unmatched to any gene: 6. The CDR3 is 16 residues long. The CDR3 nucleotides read TGCGCCAGCAGCCTATTAGCGGGAGTAGGCACAGATACGCAGTATTTT. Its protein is CASSLLAGVGTDTQYF.

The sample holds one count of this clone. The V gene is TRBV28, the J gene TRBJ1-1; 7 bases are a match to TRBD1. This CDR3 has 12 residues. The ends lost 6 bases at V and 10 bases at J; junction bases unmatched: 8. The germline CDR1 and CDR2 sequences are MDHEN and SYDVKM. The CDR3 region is CASRTDRARAFF. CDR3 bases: TGTGCCAGCAGGACTGACAGGGCTCGAGCTTTCTTT.

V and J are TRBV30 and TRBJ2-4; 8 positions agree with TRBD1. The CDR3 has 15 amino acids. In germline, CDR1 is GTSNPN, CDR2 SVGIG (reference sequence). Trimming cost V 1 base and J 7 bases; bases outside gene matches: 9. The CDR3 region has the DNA TGTGCCTGGAGTGCAGTCAGGGGGCGCCAGAACATTCAGTACTTC. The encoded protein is CAWSAVRGRQNIQYF.

CDR3 bases: TGTGCCAGCAGGCTGACAGAAAAAGATACGCAGTATTTT. This gives the protein CASRLTEKDTQYF. The rearrangement joins TRBV27 to TRBJ2-3, with D perhaps matching TRBD1 (5 bases). V lost 6 bases, J lost 5 bases, and 12 bases lay in between. The CDR3 has 13 residues. The V gene's germline CDR1 is MNHEY and CDR2 SMNVEV (reference sequence).

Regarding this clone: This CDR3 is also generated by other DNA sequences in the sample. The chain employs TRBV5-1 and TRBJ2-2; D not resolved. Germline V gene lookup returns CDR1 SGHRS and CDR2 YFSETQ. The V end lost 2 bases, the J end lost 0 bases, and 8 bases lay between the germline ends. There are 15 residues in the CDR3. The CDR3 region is CASSFGTANTGELFF. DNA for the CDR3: TGCGCCAGCAGCTTCGGCACCGCGAACACCGGGGAGCTGTTTTTT.

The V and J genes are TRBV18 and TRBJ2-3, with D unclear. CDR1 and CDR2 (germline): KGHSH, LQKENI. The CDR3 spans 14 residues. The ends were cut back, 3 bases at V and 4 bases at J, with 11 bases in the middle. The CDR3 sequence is CASSPSTVPDTQYF. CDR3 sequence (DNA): TGTGCCAGCTCACCTTCGACCGTCCCAGATACGCAGTATTTT.

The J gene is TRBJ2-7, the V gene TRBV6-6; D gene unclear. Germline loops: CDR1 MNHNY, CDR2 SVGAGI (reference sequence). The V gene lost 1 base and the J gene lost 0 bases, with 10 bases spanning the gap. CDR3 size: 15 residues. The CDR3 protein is CASSYYLTSSYEQYF. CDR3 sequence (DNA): TGTGCCAGCAGTTACTATCTGACAAGCTCCTACGAGCAGTACTTC.

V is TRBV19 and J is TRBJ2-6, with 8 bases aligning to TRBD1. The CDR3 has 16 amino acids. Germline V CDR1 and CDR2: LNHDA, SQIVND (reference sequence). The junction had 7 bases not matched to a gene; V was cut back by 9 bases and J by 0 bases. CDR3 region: CARRRQGSSGANVLTF. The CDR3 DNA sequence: TGTGCCAGGCGGCGACAGGGGAGCTCTGGGGCCAACGTCCTGACTTTC.

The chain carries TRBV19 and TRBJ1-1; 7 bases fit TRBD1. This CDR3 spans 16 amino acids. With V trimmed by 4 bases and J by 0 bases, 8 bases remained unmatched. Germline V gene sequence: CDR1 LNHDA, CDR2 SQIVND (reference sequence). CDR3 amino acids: CASSKVSGQMNTEAFF. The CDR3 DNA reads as TGTGCCAGTAGTAAAGTGTCGGGACAGATGAACACTGAAGCTTTCTTT.

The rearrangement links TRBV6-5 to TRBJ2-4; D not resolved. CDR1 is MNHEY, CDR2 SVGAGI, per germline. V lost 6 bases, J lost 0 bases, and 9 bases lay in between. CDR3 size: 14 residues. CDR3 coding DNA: TGTGCCAGCAGGATGGGGATAGCCAAAAACATTCAGTACTTC. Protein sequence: CASRMGIAKNIQYF.

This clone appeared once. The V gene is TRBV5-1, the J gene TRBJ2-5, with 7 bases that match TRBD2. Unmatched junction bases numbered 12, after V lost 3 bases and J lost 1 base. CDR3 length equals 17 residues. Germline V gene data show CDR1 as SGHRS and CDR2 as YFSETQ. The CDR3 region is CASSSNPWGRGQETQYF. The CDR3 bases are TGCGCCAGCAGCTCCAATCCTTGGGGGAGGGGCCAAGAGACCCAGTACTTC.

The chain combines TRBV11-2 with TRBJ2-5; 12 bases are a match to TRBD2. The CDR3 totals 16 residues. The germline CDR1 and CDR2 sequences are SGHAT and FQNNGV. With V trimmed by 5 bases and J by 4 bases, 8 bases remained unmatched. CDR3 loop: CASSPTSGRVGETQYF. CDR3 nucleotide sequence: TGTGCCAGCAGCCCGACTAGCGGGAGAGTCGGAGAGACCCAGTACTTC.

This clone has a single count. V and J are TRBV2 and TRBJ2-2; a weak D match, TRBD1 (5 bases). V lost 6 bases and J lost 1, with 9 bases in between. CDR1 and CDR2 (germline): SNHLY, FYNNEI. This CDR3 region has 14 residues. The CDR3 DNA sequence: TGTGCCAGCAGGAACCAGGGGAACACCGGGGAGCTGTTTTTT. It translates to CASRNQGNTGELFF.

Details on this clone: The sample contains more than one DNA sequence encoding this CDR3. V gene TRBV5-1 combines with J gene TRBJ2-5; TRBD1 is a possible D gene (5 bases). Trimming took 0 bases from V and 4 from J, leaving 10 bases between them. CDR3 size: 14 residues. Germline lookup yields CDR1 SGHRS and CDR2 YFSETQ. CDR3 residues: CASSLEGPGETQYF. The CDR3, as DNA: TGCGCCAGCAGCTTGGAGGGGCCGGGAGAGACCCAGTACTTC.

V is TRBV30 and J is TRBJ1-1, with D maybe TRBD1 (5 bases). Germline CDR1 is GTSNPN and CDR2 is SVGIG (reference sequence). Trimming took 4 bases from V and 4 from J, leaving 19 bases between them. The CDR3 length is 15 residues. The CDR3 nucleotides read TGTGCCTGGAATGGGGTGGGGGTAGTGGGCACTGAAGCTTTCTTT. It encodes CAWNGVGVVGTEAFF.

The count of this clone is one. The chain's CDR3 is CASSEIWGQPDNEQFF. For the CDR3, the DNA is TGTGCCAGCAGTGAAATTTGGGGACAGCCTGACAATGAGCAGTTCTTC. The V and J genes are TRBV6-1 and TRBJ2-1, with 7 bases identical to TRBD1. Germline V gives CDR1 MNHNS, CDR2 SASEGT. This CDR3 spans 16 amino acids. V trimming: 2 bases; J trimming: 5 bases; junction bases outside the gene matches: 9.

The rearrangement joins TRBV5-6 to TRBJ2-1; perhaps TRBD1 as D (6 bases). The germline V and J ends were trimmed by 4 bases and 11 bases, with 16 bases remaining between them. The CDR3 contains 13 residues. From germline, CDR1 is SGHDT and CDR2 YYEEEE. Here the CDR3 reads CASSRKPGQKQFF. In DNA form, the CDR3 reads TGTGCCAGCAGCCGAAAACCGGGACAAAAGCAGTTCTTC.

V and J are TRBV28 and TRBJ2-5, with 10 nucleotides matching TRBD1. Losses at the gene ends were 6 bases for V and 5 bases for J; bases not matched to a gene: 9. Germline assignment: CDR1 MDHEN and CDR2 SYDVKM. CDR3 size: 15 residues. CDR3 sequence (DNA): TGTGCCAGCAGCGGTGGACAGGGGGATCGGGAGACCCAGTACTTC. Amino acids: CASSGGQGDRETQYF. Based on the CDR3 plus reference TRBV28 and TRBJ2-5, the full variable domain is DVKVTQSSRYLVKRTGEKVFLECVQDMDHENMFWYRQDPGLGLRLIYFSYDVKMKEKGDIPEGYSVSREKKERFSLILESASTNQTSMYLCASSGGQGDRETQYFGPGTRLLVL.

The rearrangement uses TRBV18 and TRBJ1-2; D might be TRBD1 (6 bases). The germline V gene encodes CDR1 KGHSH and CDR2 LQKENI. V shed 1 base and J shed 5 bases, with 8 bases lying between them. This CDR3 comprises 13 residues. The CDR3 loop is CASSPRTEYGYTF. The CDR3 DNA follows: TGTGCCAGCTCACCACGGACAGAGTATGGCTACACCTTC.

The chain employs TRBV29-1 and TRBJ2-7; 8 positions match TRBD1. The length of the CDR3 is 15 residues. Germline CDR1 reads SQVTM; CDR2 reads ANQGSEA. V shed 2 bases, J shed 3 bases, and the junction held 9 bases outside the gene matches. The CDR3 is CSVETRDRSIYEQYF. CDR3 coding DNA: TGCAGCGTTGAAACCCGGGACAGGAGTATCTACGAGCAGTACTTC.

CDR3 sequence reads: CASSAYRLAGGPRTGELFF. The DNA for the CDR3 is TGTGCCAGCAGTGCCTATAGACTAGCGGGAGGGCCGAGGACCGGGGAGCTGTTTTTT. The V and J genes are TRBV6-4 and TRBJ2-2; 14 bases map to TRBD2. The CDR3 runs 19 residues. In germline, CDR1 is MRHNA, CDR2 SNTAGT. V gave up 4 bases and J gave up 5 bases; unmatched junction bases: 12.

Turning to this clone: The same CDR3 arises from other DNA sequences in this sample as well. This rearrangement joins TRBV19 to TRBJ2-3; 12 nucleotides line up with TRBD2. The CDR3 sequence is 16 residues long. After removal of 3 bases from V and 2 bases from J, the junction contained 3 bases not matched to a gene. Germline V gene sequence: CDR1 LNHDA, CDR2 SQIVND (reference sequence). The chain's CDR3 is CASSILAGGTTDTQYF. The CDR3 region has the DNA TGTGCCAGTAGTATCCTAGCGGGAGGGACCACAGATACGCAGTATTTT.